The source of this T cell receptor beta chain is a study of graft-versus-host responses after intestinal transplantation. Method: immunoSEQ multiplex PCR; TCRdb's copy keeps in-frame clones and lacks some. The table includes tens of thousands of clones, less than 90% detected once. The germline CDR1 and CDR2 sequences are SGHTA and FQGNSA. The length of the CDR3 is 13 residues. V gave up 5 bases and J gave up 9 bases; unmatched junction bases: 4. In regard to this clone: The antigen is unknown.

This chain links TRBV7-2 with TRBJ1-5, with 10 bases lining up with TRBD1. The material sequenced was unstimulated CD4+ T cells sorted from spleen or lymph node cells, taken before intestinal transplant. This TCR was recovered from a human donor who received an intestinal transplant. CDR3 DNA sequence: TGTGCCAGCAGCACCGGGACAGGGGTGCCCCAGCATTTT. It translates to CASSTGTGVPQHF.